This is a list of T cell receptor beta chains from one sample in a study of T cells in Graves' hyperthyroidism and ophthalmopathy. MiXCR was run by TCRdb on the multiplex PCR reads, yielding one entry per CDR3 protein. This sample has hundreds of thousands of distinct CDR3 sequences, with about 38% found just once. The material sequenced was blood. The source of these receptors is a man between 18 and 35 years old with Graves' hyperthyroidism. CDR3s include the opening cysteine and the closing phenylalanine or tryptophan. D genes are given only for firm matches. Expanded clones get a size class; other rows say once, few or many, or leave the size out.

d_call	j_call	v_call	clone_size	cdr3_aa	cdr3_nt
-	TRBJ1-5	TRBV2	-	CASSLYWGQGSDQPQHF	TGTGCCAGCAGCCTATATTGGGGCCAGGGAAGCGATCAGCCCCAGCATTTT
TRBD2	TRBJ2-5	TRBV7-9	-	CASSQEHTSGSGTQYF	TGTGCCAGCAGCCAAGAACACACTAGCGGATCTGGGACCCAGTACTTC
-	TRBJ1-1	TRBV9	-	CASSLSPGKTEAFF	TGTGCCAGCAGTTTATCGCCAGGGAAGACTGAAGCCTTCTTT
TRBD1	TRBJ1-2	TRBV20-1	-	CSASDRAGYTF	TGCAGTGCCTCAGACAGGGCTGGCTACACCTTC
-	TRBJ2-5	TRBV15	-	CATGGGGELYF	TGTGCCACCGGGGGAGGGGGGGAGCTGTACTTC
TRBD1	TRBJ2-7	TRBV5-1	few	CASSNQGGQGDEQYF	TGCGCCAGCAGCAACCAAGGTGGACAGGGTGACGAGCAGTACTTC
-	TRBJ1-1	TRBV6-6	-	CASSYFWVGLRKVGSGTEAFF	TGTGCCAGCAGTTACTTTTGGGTAGGGCTCCGGAAGGTCGGGAGTGGCACTGAAGCTTTCTTT
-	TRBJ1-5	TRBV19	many	CASKGHRDGQPQHF	TGTGCCAGTAAAGGCCACCGAGATGGTCAGCCCCAGCATTTT
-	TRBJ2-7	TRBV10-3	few	CAISGTDSYEQYF	TGTGCCATCAGTGGGACAGATTCCTACGAGCAGTACTTC
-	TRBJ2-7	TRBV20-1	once	CSARDNRGPYEQYF	TGCAGTGCTAGAGATAACCGGGGCCCCTACGAGCAGTACTTC
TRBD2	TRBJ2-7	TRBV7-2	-	CASSFARGLAGVGEQYF	TGTGCCAGCAGCTTCGCGCGCGGACTAGCGGGAGTGGGTGAGCAGTACTTC
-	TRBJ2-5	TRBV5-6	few	CASSLAGFGGTQYF	TGTGCCAGCAGCTTGGCCGGCTTCGGGGGGACCCAGTACTTC
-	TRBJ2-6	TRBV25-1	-	CASSEVGLSGANVPTF	TGTGCCAGCAGTGAGGTGGGGCTCTCTGGGGCCAACGTCCCGACTTTC
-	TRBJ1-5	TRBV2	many	CASSETDSFSNQPQHF	TGTGCCAGCAGTGAAACCGACAGCTTTAGCAATCAGCCCCAGCATTTT
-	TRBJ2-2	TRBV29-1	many	CSVDVANTGELFF	TGCAGCGTTGACGTAGCGAACACCGGGGAGCTGTTTTTT
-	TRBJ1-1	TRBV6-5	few	CGVGITEAFF	TGTGGGGTTGGGATCACTGAAGCTTTCTTT
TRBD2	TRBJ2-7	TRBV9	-	CASSVSPLAETYEQYF	TGTGCCAGCAGCGTCTCCCCCCTAGCGGAAACCTACGAGCAGTACTTC
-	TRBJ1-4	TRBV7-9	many	CASSPTPSEKLFF	TGTGCCAGCAGCCCCACCCCCTCTGAAAAACTGTTTTTT
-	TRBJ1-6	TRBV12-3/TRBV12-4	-	CASSLVGAASPLHF	TGTGCCAGCAGTTTAGTAGGGGCGGCTTCACCCCTCCACTTT
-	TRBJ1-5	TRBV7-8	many	CASSLISGGQPQHF	TGTGCCAGCAGCTTAATATCGGGGGGTCAGCCCCAGCATTTT
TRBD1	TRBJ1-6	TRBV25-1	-	CASSPGQRFNSPLHF	TGTGCCAGCTCACCGGGACAGCGCTTCAATTCACCCCTCCACTTT
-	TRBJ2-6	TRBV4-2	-	CASSQGGVDRVRGANVLTF	TGTGCCAGCAGCCAAGGGGGGGTTGACAGGGTGAGGGGGGCCAACGTCCTGACTTTC
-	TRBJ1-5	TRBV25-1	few	CASSPSQGKETQHF	TGTGCCAGCAGTCCCTCTCAGGGAAAGGAGACCCAGCATTTT
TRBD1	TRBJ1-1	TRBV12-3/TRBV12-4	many	CASSRQGYTEAFF	TGTGCCAGCAGCCGACAGGGCTACACTGAAGCTTTCTTT
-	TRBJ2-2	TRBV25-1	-	CASSGSFTGELFF	TGTGCCAGCAGCGGAAGTTTCACCGGGGAGCTGTTTTTT
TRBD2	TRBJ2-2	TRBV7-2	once	CASTVAGGRVTGTGELFF	TGTGCCAGCACCGTAGCGGGAGGGAGGGTCACGGGCACCGGGGAGCTGTTTTTT
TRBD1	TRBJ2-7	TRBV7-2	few	CASSLGTGGPYEQYF	TGTGCCAGCAGCTTAGGGACAGGGGGCCCCTACGAGCAGTACTTC
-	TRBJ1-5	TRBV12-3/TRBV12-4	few	CASTSGGGNQPQHF	TGTGCCAGCACCTCTGGGGGCGGCAATCAGCCCCAGCATTTT
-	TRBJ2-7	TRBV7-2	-	CASSISRGNEQYF	TGTGCCAGCAGTATTAGCAGGGGAAACGAGCAGTACTTC
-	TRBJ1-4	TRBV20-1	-	CSAIPPSLGRNNEKLFF	TGCAGTGCTATCCCCCCCTCGCTGGGACGGAATAATGAAAAACTGTTTTTT
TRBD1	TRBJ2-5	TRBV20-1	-	CSASWGQAGRDQYF	TGCAGTGCTAGTTGGGGACAGGCCGGAAGGGACCAGTACTTC
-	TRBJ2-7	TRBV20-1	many	CSAAGTLPHEQYF	TGCAGTGCTGCCGGGACTTTGCCCCACGAGCAGTACTTC
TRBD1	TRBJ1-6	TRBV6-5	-	CASSRPDRGASPLHF	TGTGCCAGCAGCCGACCTGACAGGGGAGCTTCACCCCTCCACTTT
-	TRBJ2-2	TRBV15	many	CATSRVTGELFF	TGTGCCACCAGCAGAGTCACCGGGGAGCTGTTTTTT
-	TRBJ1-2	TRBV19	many	CASSMGLGDYYGYTF	TGTGCCAGTAGTATGGGCTTGGGCGACTACTATGGCTACACCTTC
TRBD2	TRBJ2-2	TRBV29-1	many	CSVEGLAGAGTGELFF	TGCAGCGTTGAAGGACTAGCGGGGGCAGGCACCGGGGAGCTGTTTTTT
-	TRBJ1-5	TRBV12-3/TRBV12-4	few	CASSFPGPQHF	TGTGCCAGCAGTTTCCCCGGACCCCAGCATTTT
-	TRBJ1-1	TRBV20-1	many	CSARRGHKNTEAFF	TGCAGTGCTAGAAGAGGGCATAAGAACACTGAAGCTTTCTTT
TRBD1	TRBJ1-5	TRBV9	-	CASSSTGEQPQHF	TGTGCCAGCAGCTCCACAGGGGAGCAGCCCCAGCATTTT
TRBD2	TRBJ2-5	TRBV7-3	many	CASSPQLAGQETQYF	TGTGCCAGCAGCCCGCAACTAGCGGGGCAAGAGACCCAGTACTTC
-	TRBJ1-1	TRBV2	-	CASSVKVIGEGLNTEAFF	TGTGCCAGCAGTGTTAAAGTAATTGGCGAGGGCTTGAACACTGAAGCTTTCTTT
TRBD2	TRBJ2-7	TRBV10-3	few	CASSEARGNEQYF	TGTGCCAGCAGTGAAGCGCGGGGGAACGAGCAGTACTTC
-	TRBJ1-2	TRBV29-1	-	CSGLGGGDTF	TGCAGCGGCCTAGGGGGGGGGGACACCTTC
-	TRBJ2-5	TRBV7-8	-	CASSSQGRIGGETQYF	TGTGCCAGCAGCTCACAGGGAAGGATCGGCGGGGAGACCCAGTACTTC
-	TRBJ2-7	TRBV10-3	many	CAISESKLPLEQYF	TGTGCCATCAGTGAGTCGAAGCTTCCTCTCGAGCAGTACTTC
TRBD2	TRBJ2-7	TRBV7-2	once	CASVIGLAETYEQYF	TGTGCCAGCGTTATAGGACTAGCGGAAACCTACGAGCAGTACTTC
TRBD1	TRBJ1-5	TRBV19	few	CASNPGQVINQPQHF	TGTGCCAGTAACCCGGGACAGGTGATAAATCAGCCCCAGCATTTT